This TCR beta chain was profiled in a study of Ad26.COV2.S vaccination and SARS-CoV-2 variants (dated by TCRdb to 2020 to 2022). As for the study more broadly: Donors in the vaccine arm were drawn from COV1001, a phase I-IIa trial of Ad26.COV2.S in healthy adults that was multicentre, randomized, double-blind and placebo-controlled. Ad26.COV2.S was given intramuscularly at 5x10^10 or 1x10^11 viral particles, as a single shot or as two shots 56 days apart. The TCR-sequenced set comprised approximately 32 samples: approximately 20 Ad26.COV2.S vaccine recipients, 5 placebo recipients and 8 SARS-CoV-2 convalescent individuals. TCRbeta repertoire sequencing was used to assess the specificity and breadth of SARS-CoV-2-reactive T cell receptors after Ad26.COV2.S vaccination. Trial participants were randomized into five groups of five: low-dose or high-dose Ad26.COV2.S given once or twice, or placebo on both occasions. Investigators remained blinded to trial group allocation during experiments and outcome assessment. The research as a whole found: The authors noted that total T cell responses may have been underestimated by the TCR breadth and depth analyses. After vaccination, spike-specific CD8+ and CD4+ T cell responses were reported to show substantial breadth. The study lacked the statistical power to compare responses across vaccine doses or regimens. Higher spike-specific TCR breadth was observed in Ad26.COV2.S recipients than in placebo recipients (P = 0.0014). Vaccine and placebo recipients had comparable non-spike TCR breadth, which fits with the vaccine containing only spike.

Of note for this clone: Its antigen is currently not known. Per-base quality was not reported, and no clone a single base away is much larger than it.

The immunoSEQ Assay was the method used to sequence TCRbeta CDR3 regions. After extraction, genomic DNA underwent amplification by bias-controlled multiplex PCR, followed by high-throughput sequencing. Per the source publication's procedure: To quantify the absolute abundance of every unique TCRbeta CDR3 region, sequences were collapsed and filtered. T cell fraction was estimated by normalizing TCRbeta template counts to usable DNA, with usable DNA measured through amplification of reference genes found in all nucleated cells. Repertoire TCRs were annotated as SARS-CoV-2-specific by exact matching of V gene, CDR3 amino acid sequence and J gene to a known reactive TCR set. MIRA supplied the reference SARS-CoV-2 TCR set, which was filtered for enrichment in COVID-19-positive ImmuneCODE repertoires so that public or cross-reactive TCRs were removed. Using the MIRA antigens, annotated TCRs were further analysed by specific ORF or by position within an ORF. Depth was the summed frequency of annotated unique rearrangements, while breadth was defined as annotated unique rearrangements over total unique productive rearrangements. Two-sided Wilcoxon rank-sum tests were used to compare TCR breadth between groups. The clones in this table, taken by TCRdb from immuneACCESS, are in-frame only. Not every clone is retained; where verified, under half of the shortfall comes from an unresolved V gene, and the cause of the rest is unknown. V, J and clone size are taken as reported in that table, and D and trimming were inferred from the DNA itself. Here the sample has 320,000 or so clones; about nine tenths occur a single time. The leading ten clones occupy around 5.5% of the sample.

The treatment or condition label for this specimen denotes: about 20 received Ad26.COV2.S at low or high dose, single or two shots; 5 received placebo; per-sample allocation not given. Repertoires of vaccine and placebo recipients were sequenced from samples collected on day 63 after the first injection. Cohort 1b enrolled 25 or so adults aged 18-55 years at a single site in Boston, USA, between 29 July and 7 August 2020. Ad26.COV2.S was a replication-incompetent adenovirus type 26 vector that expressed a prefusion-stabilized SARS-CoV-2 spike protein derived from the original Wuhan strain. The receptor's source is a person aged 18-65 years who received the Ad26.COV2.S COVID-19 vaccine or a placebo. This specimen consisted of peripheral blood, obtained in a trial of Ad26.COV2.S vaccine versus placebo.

CDR3 region: CASSFLQGSTGELFF. The sequence in DNA is TGTGCCAGCAGTTTTTTACAAGGATCAACCGGGGAGCTGTTTTTT. The rearranged chain carries TRBV27 and TRBJ2-2; the D segment cannot be called with confidence. Including cysteine and phenylalanine, the CDR3 has 15 amino acids. Left in the record is the CDR3 DNA by itself, 45 bases read in frame from the first base. V was cut back by 3 bases and J by 5 bases, leaving a gap of 13 bases between them. According to the germline V gene (reference sequence), CDR1 reads MNHEY and CDR2 reads SMNVEV.